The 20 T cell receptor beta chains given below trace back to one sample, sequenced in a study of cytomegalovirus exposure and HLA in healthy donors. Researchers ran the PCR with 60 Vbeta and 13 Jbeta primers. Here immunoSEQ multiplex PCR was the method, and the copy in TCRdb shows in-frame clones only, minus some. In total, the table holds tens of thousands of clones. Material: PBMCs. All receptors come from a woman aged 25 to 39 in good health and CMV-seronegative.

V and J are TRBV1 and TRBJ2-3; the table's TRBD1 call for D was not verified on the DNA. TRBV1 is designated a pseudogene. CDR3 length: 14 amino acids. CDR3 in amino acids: CTSSPGQGTDTQYF. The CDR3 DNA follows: TGCACCAGCAGCCCGGGACAGGGGACAGATACGCAGTATTTT.

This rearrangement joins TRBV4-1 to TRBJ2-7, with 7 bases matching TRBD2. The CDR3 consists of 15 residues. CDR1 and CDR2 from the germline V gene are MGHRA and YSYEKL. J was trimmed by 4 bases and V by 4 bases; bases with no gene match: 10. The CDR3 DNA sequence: TGCGCCAGCAGCCTTATGGGGCTAGCGGAATACGAGCAGTACTTC. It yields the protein CASSLMGLAEYEQYF.

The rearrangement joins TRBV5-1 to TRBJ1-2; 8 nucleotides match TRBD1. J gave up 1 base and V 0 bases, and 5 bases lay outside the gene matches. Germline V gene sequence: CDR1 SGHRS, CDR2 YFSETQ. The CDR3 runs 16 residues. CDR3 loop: CASSLGGTGFNYGYTF. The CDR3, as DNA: TGCGCCAGCAGCTTGGGGGGGACAGGTTTTAACTATGGCTACACCTTC.

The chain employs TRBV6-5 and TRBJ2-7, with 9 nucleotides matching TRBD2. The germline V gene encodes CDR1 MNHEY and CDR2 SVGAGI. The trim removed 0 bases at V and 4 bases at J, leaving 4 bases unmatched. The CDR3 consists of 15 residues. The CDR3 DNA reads TGTGCCAGCAGTTACTCGACCAGCGGGGGGTACGAGCAGTACTTC. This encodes CASSYSTSGGYEQYF.

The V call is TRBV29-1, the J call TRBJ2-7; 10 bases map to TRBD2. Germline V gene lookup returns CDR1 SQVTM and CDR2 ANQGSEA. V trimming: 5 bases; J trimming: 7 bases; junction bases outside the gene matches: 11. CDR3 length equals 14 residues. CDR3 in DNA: TGCAGCGTTAGTGGGCTAGCGGGAGCGGGGGAGCAGTACTTC. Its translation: CSVSGLAGAGEQYF.

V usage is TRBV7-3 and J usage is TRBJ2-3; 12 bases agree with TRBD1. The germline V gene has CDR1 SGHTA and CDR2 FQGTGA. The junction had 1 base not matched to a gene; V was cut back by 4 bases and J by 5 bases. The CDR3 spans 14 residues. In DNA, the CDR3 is TGTGCCAGCAGCTGGGACAGGGGGCAAGATACGCAGTATTTT. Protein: CASSWDRGQDTQYF.

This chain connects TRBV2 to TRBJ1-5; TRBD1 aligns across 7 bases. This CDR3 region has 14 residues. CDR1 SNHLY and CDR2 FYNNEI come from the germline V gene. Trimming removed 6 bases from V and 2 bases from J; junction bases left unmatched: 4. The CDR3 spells CASRTDRGNQPQHF. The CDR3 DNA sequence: TGTGCCAGCAGAACAGACAGGGGCAATCAGCCCCAGCATTTT.

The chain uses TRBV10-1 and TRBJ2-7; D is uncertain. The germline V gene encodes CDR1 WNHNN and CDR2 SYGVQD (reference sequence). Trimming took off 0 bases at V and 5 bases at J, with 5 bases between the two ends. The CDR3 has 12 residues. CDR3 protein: CASSESTNEQYF. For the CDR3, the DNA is TGCGCCAGCAGTGAGTCGACAAACGAGCAGTACTTC.

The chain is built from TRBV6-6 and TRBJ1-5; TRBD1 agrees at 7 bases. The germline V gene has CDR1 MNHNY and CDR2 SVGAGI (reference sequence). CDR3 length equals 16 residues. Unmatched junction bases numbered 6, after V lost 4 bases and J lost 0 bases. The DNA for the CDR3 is TGTGCCAGCAGTTCCAGGACAGGCTATAGCAATCAGCCCCAGCATTTT. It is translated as CASSSRTGYSNQPQHF.

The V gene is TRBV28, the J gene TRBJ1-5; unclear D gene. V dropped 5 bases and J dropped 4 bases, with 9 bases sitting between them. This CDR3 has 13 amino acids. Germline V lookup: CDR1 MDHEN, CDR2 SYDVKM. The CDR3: CASSIDKNQPQHF. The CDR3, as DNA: TGTGCCAGCAGTATTGACAAGAATCAGCCCCAGCATTTT.

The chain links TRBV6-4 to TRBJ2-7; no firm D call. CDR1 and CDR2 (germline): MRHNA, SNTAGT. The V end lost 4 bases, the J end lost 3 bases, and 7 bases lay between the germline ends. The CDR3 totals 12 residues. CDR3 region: CASSVRIYEQYF. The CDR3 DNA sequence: TGTGCCAGCAGTGTCAGAATCTACGAGCAGTACTTC.

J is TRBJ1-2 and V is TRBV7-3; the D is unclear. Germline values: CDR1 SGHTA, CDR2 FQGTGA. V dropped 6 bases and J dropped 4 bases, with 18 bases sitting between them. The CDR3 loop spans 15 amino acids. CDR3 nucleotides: TGTGCCAGCAGTCCAATGGGCGAAAGAACCTATGGCTACACCTTC. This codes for CASSPMGERTYGYTF.

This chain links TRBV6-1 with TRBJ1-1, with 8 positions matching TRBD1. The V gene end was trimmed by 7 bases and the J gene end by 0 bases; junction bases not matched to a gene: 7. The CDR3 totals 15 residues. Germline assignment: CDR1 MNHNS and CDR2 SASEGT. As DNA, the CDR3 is TGTGCCAGCACCCTAAGGACAGGGATGAACACTGAAGCTTTCTTT. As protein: CASTLRTGMNTEAFF.

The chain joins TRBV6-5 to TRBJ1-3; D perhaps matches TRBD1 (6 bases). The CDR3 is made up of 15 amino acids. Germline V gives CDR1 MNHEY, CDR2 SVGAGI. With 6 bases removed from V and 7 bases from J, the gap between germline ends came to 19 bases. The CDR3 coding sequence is TGTGCCAGCAGCACAGGGACAATCCCTTTGAACACCATATATTTT. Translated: CASSTGTIPLNTIYF.

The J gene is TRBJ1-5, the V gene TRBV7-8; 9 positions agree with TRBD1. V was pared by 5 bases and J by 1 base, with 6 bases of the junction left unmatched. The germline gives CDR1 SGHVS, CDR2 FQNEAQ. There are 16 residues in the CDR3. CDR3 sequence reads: CASSPRQGESNQPQHF. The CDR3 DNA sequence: TGTGCCAGCAGCCCGAGACAGGGGGAAAGCAATCAGCCCCAGCATTTT.

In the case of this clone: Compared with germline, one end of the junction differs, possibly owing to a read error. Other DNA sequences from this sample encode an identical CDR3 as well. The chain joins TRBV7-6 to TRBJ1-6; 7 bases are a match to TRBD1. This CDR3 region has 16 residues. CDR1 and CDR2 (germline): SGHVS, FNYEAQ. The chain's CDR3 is CASSLGQPWMNSPLHF. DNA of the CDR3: TGTGCCAGCAGCTTGGGACAGCCGTGGATGAATTCACCCCTACACTTT.

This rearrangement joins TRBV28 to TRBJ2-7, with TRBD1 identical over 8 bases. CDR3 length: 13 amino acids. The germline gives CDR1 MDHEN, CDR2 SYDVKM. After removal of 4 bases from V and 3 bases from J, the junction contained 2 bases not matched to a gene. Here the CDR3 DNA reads TGTGCCAGCAGTTCCGGGACAGGCTACGAGCAGTACTTC. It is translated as CASSSGTGYEQYF.

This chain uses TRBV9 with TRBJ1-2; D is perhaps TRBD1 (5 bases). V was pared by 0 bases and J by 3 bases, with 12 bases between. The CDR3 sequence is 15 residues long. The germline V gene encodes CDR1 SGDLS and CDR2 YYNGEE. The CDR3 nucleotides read TGTGCCAGCAGCGTAGTCCCAGGGCGATACTATGGCTACACCTTC. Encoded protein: CASSVVPGRYYGYTF.

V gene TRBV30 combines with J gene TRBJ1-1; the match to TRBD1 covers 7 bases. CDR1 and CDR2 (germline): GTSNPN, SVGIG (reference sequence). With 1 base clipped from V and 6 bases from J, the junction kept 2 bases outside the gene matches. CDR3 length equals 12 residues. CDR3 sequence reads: CAWSAGGPEAFF. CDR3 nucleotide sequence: TGTGCCTGGAGTGCAGGGGGACCTGAAGCTTTCTTT.

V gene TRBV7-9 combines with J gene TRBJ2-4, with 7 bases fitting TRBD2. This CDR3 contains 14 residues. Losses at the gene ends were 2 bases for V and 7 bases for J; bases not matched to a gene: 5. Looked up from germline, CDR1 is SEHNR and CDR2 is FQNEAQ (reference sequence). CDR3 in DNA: TGTGCCAGCAGCTTAAACCCGGGGGGTAACATTCAGTACTTC. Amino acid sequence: CASSLNPGGNIQYF.